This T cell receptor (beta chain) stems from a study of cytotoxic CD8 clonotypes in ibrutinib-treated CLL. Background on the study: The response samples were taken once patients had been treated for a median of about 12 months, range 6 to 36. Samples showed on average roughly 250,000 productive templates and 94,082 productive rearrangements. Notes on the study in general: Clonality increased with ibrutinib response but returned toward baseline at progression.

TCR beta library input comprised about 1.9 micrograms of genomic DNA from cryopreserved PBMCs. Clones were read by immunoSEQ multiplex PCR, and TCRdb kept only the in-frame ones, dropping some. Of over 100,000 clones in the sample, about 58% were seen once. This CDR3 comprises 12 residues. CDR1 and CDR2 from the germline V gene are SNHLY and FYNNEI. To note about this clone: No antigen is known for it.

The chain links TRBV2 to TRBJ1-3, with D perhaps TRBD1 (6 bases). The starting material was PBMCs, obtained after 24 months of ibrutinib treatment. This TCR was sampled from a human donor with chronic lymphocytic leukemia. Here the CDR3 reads CAGGAGGNTIYF. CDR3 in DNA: TGTGCGGGGGGCGCGGGTGGAAACACCATATATTTT.